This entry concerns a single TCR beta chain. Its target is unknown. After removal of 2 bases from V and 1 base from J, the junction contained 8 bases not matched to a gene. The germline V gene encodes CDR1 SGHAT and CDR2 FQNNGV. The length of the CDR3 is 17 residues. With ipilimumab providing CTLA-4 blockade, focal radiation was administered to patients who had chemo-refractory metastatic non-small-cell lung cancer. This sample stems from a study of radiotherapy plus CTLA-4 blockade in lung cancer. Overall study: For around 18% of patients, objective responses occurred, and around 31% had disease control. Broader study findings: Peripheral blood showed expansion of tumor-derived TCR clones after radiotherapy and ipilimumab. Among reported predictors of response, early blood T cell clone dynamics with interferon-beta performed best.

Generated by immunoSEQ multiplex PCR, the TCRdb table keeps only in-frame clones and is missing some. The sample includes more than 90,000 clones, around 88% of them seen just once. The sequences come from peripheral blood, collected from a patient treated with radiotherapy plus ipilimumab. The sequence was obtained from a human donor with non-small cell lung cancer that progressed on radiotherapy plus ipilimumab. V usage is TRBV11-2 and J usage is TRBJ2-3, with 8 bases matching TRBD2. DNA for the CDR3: TGTGCCAGCAGCTTAAACCGACTAGCGACTGGCACAGATACGCAGTATTTT. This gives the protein CASSLNRLATGTDTQYF.